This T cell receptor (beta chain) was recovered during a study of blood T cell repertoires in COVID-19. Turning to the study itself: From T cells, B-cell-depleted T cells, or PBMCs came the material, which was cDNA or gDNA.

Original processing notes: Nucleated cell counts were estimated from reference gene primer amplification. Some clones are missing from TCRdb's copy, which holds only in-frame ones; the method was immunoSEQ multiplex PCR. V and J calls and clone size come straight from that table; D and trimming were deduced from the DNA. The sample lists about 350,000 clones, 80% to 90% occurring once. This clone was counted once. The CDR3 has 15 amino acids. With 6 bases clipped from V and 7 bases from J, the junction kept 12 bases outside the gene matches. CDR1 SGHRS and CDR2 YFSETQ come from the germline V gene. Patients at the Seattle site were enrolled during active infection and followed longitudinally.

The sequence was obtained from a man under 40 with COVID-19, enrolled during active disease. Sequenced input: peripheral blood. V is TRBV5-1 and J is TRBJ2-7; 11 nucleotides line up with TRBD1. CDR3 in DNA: TGCGCCAGCAAAGAACCGGGACAGGGGGTTGGTGAGCAGTACTTC. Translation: CASKEPGQGVGEQYF.